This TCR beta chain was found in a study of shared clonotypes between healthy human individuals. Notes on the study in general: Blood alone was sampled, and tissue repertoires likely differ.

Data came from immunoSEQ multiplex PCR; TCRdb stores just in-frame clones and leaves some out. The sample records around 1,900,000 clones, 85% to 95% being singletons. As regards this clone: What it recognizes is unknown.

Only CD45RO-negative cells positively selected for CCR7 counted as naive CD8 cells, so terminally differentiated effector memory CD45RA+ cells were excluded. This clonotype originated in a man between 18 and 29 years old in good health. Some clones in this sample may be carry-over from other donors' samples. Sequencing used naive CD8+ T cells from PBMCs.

CDR3 coding DNA: TGTGCCAGCAGCTTGGACAGGGGGAGGTCGCCCTATAATTCACCCCTCCACTTT. Protein sequence: CASSLDRGRSPYNSPLHF. The chain has TRBV11-2 and TRBJ1-6, with TRBD1 matching 10 bases. The junction had 7 bases not matched to a gene; V was cut back by 3 bases and J by 2 bases. Germline CDR1 is SGHAT and CDR2 is FQNNGV. CDR3 length: 18 residues.